Following are 2 T cell receptor beta chains from one sample sequenced in a study of blood T cell repertoires in COVID-19. Repertoires were generated with immunoSEQ multiplex PCR, while TCRdb's copy carries only in-frame clones and drops some. The sample lists approximately 170,000 clones, less than 85% occurring once. Material for sequencing was peripheral blood. Every receptor here comes from a woman aged 50 to 60 with acute or convalescent COVID-19.

The rearrangement joins TRBV5-1 to TRBJ2-1; 7 nucleotides match TRBD2. The CDR3 has 15 residues. V lost 0 bases to trimming and J lost 6 bases; unmatched junction nucleotides: 6. Germline loops: CDR1 SGHRS, CDR2 YFSETQ. Here the CDR3 DNA reads TGCGCCAGCAGCTTGGGCGGGGGTGCGGGCAATGAGCAGTTCTTC. Amino acids: CASSLGGGAGNEQFF.

In its sample, this clone was seen a few times. The genes are TRBV5-1 and TRBJ1-5, with 7 bases matching TRBD1. The CDR3 totals 15 residues. The ends lost 4 bases at V and 0 bases at J; junction bases unmatched: 4. The V gene's germline CDR1 is SGHRS and CDR2 YFSETQ. The CDR3: CASSATGTSNQPQHF. The CDR3, as DNA: TGCGCCAGCAGCGCGACAGGGACTAGCAATCAGCCCCAGCATTTT.